This T cell receptor beta chain was sequenced during a study of CD8 T cells in ankylosing spondylitis. The CDR3 runs 17 residues. Losses at the gene ends were 4 bases for V and 0 bases for J; bases not matched to a gene: 10. Germline CDR1 is SQVTM and CDR2 is ANQGSEA. Researchers built TCR beta libraries using quantitative 5'-RACE with molecular barcodes. TCRdb reprocessed the 5' RACE reads via MiXCR and lists one record per CDR3 protein. Here the sample spans about 750,000 distinct CDR3 sequences, roughly 20% being singletons. Findings and caveats of the study: Clones linked to disease were reported to show significant enrichment in matched ankylosing spondylitis synovial fluid. In reactive arthritis synovial fluid and blood, some motif variants had been reported before. Ankylosing spondylitis blood appeared to carry a characteristic TCR beta motif of eight or nine highly homologous variants.

This clonotype was picked up a small number of times. Its target is unknown. Sequenced sample: blood, either unsorted or a sorted T cell fraction (not recorded which). The chain joins TRBV29-1 to TRBJ2-5, with TRBD2 identical over 11 bases. This TCR derives from a male donor with ankylosing spondylitis. CDR3 residues: CSVGVAGGPAYQETQYF. The CDR3 nucleotides read TGCAGCGTTGGAGTAGCGGGAGGGCCCGCGTACCAAGAGACCCAGTACTTC.